Presented here are 18 T cell receptor beta chains from one specimen sequenced in a study of blood T cell repertoires in COVID-19. The data were produced by immunoSEQ multiplex PCR, yet TCRdb's version contains in-frame clones alone and is incomplete. Altogether 65,000 or so clones are present, around 65% being singletons, with the ten largest covering around half. Sequencing was carried out using PBMCs or T cells enriched from blood (not recorded which). Source of these receptors: a woman aged 60-75 years who had been exposed to COVID-19.

V is TRBV11-2 and J is TRBJ2-7; 7 nucleotides line up with TRBD2. The J segment lost 11 bases and the V segment lost 5 bases, leaving 9 bases of the junction unmatched. There are 12 residues in the CDR3. Germline V gene lookup returns CDR1 SGHAT and CDR2 FQNNGV. CDR3: CASSPGWGREYF. CDR3 in DNA: TGTGCCAGCAGCCCCGGATGGGGGAGGGAGTACTTC.

V usage is TRBV27 and J usage is TRBJ1-1; D may be TRBD1 (6 bases). The CDR3 totals 14 residues. CDR1 MNHEY and CDR2 SMNVEV come from the germline V gene (reference sequence). V gave up 5 bases and J gave up 4 bases, with 14 bases separating them. The CDR3 nucleotides are TGTGCCAGCAGTCCCGATACAGGGTTCACTGAAGCTTTCTTT. This gives the protein CASSPDTGFTEAFF.

The chain couples TRBV5-1 to TRBJ1-1; 12 positions agree with TRBD1. The germline CDR1 and CDR2 sequences are SGHRS and YFSETQ. CDR3 length: 16 amino acids. The ends lost 0 bases at V and 11 bases at J; junction bases unmatched: 11. The CDR3 reads CASSLVTGTGGLGAFF. The CDR3 region has the DNA TGCGCCAGCAGCTTGGTAACGGGGACAGGGGGCCTAGGGGCTTTCTTT.

V gene TRBV7-2 combines with J gene TRBJ1-1; D gene unclear. The germline V gene has CDR1 SGHTA and CDR2 FQGNSA. V was pared by 5 bases and J by 4 bases, with 11 bases between. CDR3 length equals 13 residues. The CDR3 is CASSPSPGTEAFF. The DNA of the CDR3 is TGTGCCAGCAGCCCTTCTCCGGGCACTGAAGCTTTCTTT.

The rearrangement links TRBV19 to TRBJ2-2; 7 bases agree with TRBD2. From germline, CDR1 is LNHDA and CDR2 SQIVND (reference sequence). The CDR3 totals 19 residues. V lost 10 bases and J lost 0; bases outside the gene matches: 20. CDR3 amino acids: CATRADLRRGDPNTGELFF. CDR3 bases: TGTGCCACCAGGGCAGACCTCCGCCGGGGGGACCCGAACACCGGGGAGCTGTTTTTT.

This clone turned up a few times. As DNA, the CDR3 is TGTGCCACCAGCAAGGGACAGGGGGCATTGGATACGCAGTATTTT. Protein product: CATSKGQGALDTQYF. The V call is TRBV15, the J call TRBJ2-3; TRBD1 matches at 12 bases. This CDR3 is 15 amino acids long. CDR1 is LNHNV and CDR2 is YYDKDF in the germline V gene (reference sequence). After removal of 4 bases from V and 6 bases from J, the junction contained 5 bases not matched to a gene.

The V and J genes are TRBV2 and TRBJ2-1; maybe TRBD2 (5 bases). This CDR3 contains 14 residues. The germline V and J ends were trimmed by 4 bases and 0 bases, with 7 bases remaining between them. Germline values: CDR1 SNHLY, CDR2 FYNNEI. In nucleotides, the CDR3 is TGTGCCAGCAGTGGACTAACCTCCTACAATGAGCAGTTCTTC. Protein product: CASSGLTSYNEQFF.

This chain connects TRBV19 to TRBJ1-1; possible D gene TRBD1, 5 bases. Trimming removed 2 bases from V and 0 bases from J, with 10 bases in between. The CDR3 contains 15 residues. Germline assignment: CDR1 LNHDA and CDR2 SQIVND (reference sequence). The CDR3, as DNA: TGTGCCAGTAGTATATTCGGGGGAATGAACACTGAAGCTTTCTTT. Its protein product is CASSIFGGMNTEAFF.

In this sample, this clone turned up many times. The CDR3 here is CASSRTYSNQPQHF. The DNA for the CDR3 is TGTGCCAGCAGTCGAACCTACTCAAATCAGCCCCAGCATTTT. The genes are TRBV27 and TRBJ1-5; D is unresolved. Germline CDR1 is MNHEY and CDR2 is SMNVEV (reference sequence). Trimming stripped 5 bases from V and 4 bases from J, with 12 bases between. The CDR3 runs to 14 residues.

A few counts support this clone. The V and J genes are TRBV3-1 (or the pseudogene TRBV3-2) and TRBJ2-1, with TRBD2 as a possible D gene (6 bases). The V end lost 3 bases, the J end lost 6 bases, and 12 bases lay between the germline ends. The CDR3 extends over 14 amino acids. The germline V gene has CDR1 LGHDT and CDR2 YNNKEL (reference sequence). The CDR3 is CASSQRGMANEQFF. The CDR3 DNA reads as TGTGCCAGCAGCCAGCGGGGTATGGCCAATGAGCAGTTCTTC.

The sample holds a few counts of this clone. The chain couples TRBV10-3 to TRBJ1-1; D possibly corresponds to TRBD1 (5 bases). The germline V and J ends were trimmed by 10 bases and 3 bases, with 18 bases remaining between them. Germline V gene lookup returns CDR1 ENHRY and CDR2 SYGVKD. The length of the CDR3 is 14 residues. The CDR3 region is CATFSGRGDTEAFF. CDR3 sequence (DNA): TGTGCCACCTTCTCGGGGAGGGGAGACACTGAAGCTTTCTTT.

The chain combines TRBV29-1 with TRBJ2-7; 10 nucleotides align to TRBD2. CDR1 is SQVTM, CDR2 ANQGSEA, per germline. The CDR3 loop spans 12 amino acids. Trimming cost V 7 bases and J 3 bases; bases outside gene matches: 3. Here the CDR3 reads CSAGTSVYEQYF. The CDR3 DNA is TGCAGCGCTGGGACTAGCGTCTACGAGCAGTACTTC.

The rearrangement links TRBV5-5 to TRBJ2-1, with TRBD1 matching 11 bases. After removal of 0 bases from V and 9 bases from J, the junction contained 2 bases not matched to a gene. The CDR3 has 14 amino acids. Germline values: CDR1 SGHKS, CDR2 YYEKEE (reference sequence). The CDR3 reads CASSLGTGGVEQFF. The DNA of the CDR3 is TGTGCCAGCAGCTTGGGGACAGGGGGCGTTGAGCAGTTCTTC. Full variable domain (remainder filled in from reference TRBV5-5 and TRBJ2-1): DAGVTQSPTHLIKTRGQQVTLRCSPISGHKSVSWYQQVLGQGPQFIFQYYEKEERGRGNFPDRFSARQFPNYSSELNVNALLLGDSALYLCASSLGTGGVEQFFGPGTRLTVL.

This clone came up a few times. The J gene is TRBJ1-5, the V gene TRBV28, with D possibly TRBD1 on 5 matching bases. CDR1 is MDHEN and CDR2 is SYDVKM in the germline V gene. V was clipped by 5 bases and J by 4 bases, with 15 bases between them. The length of the CDR3 is 15 residues. The CDR3, as DNA: TGTGCCAGCAGTCCTCTGCAGGGCCTTAATCAGCCCCAGCATTTT. It is translated as CASSPLQGLNQPQHF. The entire variable domain, with the rest obtained from reference TRBV28 and TRBJ1-5, is as follows: DVKVTQSSRYLVKRTGEKVFLECVQDMDHENMFWYRQDPGLGLRLIYFSYDVKMKEKGDIPEGYSVSREKKERFSLILESASTNQTSMYLCASSPLQGLNQPQHFGDGTRLSIL.

V and J are TRBV9 and TRBJ2-2; 8 positions agree with TRBD2. Germline CDR1 is SGDLS and CDR2 is YYNGEE. The ends lost 4 bases at V and 5 bases at J; junction bases unmatched: 10. The CDR3 length is 16 residues. The CDR3, as DNA: TGTGCCAGCAGCATCACCGGGAGGGCCCGGACCGGGGAGCTGTTTTTT. It translates to CASSITGRARTGELFF. Supplemented by reference TRBV9 and TRBJ2-2, the full variable domain reads DSGVTQTPKHLITATGQRVTLRCSPRSGDLSVYWYQQSLDQGLQFLIQYYNGEERAKGNILERFSAQQFPDLHSELNLSSLELGDSALYFCASSITGRARTGELFFGEGSRLTVL.

The chain uses TRBV20-1 and TRBJ2-5, with a possible D match to TRBD1 (5 bases). V lost 2 bases and J 5 bases, leaving 6 bases between the germline ends. CDR3 length: 11 residues. Germline CDR1 DFQATT, CDR2 SNEGSKA (reference sequence). The CDR3 reads CSARRGETQYF. In DNA, the CDR3 is TGCAGTGCTAGAAGGGGTGAGACCCAGTACTTC.

Turning to this clone: Relative to the germline gene, one junction end is altered; a read error may explain this. The chain uses TRBV13 and TRBJ1-6; TRBD1 might be the D (6 bases). CDR1 and CDR2 (germline): PRHDT, FYEKMQ (reference sequence). The CDR3 covers 13 residues. The CDR3 loop is CATSLGGGHHLHF. The CDR3 DNA is TGTGCCACCAGCTTAGGGGGGGGGCACCACCTCCACTTT.

The chain is built from TRBV19 and TRBJ1-1; 12 bases align to TRBD1. Germline assignment: CDR1 LNHDA and CDR2 SQIVND (reference sequence). J lost 5 bases, V lost 8 bases, and 6 bases had no gene match. CDR3 length equals 14 residues. CDR3 in amino acids: CASRRGQGATEAFF. CDR3 sequence (DNA): TGTGCCAGTCGAAGGGGACAGGGGGCAACTGAAGCTTTCTTT.